The 5 T cell receptor beta chains below were found in one sample sequenced in a study of T cells in women clearing cervical HPV infection. Using immunoSEQ multiplex PCR, the repertoire was profiled, and TCRdb retains in-frame clones only, with some absent. Its table lists tens of thousands of clones. The sample consisted of blood buffy coat. The receptors shown here come from a woman aged 18 to 69 with a cervical HPV16 infection that either progressed to CIN3+ or cleared (not recorded which).

The CDR3 region is CASSFPGQGDYGYTF. The sequenced part of the CDR3 DNA is TGTGCCAGCAGCTTCCCGGGACAGGGGGACTATGGC. This chain joins TRBV7-2 and TRBJ1-2; 11 nucleotides align to TRBD1. The read gets to within 3 residues of the CDR3 end, and the germline J gene fills in the rest. Germline CDR1 SGHTA, CDR2 FQGNSA. V trimming: 3 bases; J trimming: 3 bases; junction bases outside the gene matches: 3. This CDR3 comprises 15 residues.

For this clone: The CDR3 is cut off 3 residues early in the read; its end comes from the germline J gene. The J gene is TRBJ1-2, the V gene TRBV18; D not resolved. The CDR3 covers 16 residues. The germline CDR1 and CDR2 sequences are KGHSH and LQKENI. CDR3 sequence: CASSPTKRAFPYDYTF. CDR3 DNA (partial): TGTGCCAGCTCACCAACGAAGAGGGCATTCCCCTACGAC.

Note on this clone: The read stops 3 residues short of the end of the CDR3; the missing end is completed from the germline J gene. The chain joins TRBV5-1 to TRBJ1-1; TRBD1 might be the D (6 bases). Germline V gene lookup returns CDR1 SGHRS and CDR2 YFSETQ. V lost 4 bases to trimming and J lost 2 bases, with 12 bases between them. The CDR3 has 14 amino acids. This CDR3 reads CASSLSGTNTEAFF. The CDR3 bases that were read are TGCGCCAGCAGCCTCTCGGGGACAAACACTGAA.

Remarks on this clone: Coverage ceases 3 residues before the CDR3 finishes, and the germline J gene fills in the end. This chain links TRBV7-3 with TRBJ1-1; TRBD1 aligns across 8 bases. Per germline, CDR1 SGHTA and CDR2 FQGTGA. The CDR3 extends over 14 amino acids. V lost 4 bases to trimming and J lost 5 bases; unmatched junction nucleotides: 6. The covered CDR3 bases are TGTGCCAGCAGCTCAGGACAGGGAACGACTGAA. This gives the protein CASSSGQGTTE. The complete CDR3 protein is CASSSGQGTTEAFF.

To note about this clone: The CDR3 end lies 3 residues beyond the end of the read and is filled in from the germline J gene. The J gene is TRBJ2-7, the V gene TRBV4-1; 13 bases map to TRBD2. V shed 1 base and J 4 bases; nucleotides not matched to a gene: 4. Germline values: CDR1 MGHRA, CDR2 YSYEKL. There are 16 residues in the CDR3. The CDR3 region is CASSQGGLAGDYEQYF. Partial CDR3 DNA: TGCGCCAGCAGCCAAGGAGGACTAGCGGGAGATTACGAG.